A single T cell receptor beta chain is shown here with its context. The antigen is unknown. This sample was taken from a study of T cell responses to AZD1222 COVID-19 vaccine. The repertoire was sequenced with immunoSEQ multiplex PCR; TCRdb's copy has only in-frame clones and lacks some. The sample consists of 75,000 to 85,000 clones, under 90% of them appearing once. Study results and caveats: Unmutated variant regions reportedly attract nearly half of all spike-specific TCRs. Sampling that yielded the repertoires occurred only after the peak T cell response. With two AZD1222 doses given, Spike-specific TCR breadth and depth both rose. Donors were largely white British and mainly female; clonal diversity was possibly underestimated.

This CDR3 has 14 amino acids. Trimming cost V 7 bases and J 2 bases, with 13 bases left between them. Germline CDR1 ENHRY, CDR2 SYGVKD. The clonotype originates from an adult who received the AZD1222 COVID-19 vaccine. The V call is TRBV10-3, the J call TRBJ2-3; D perhaps matches TRBD2 (5 bases). This specimen consisted of peripheral blood, obtained 28 days after the second AZD1222 dose. The CDR3 is CAITGSSLTDTQYF. CDR3 nucleotides: TGTGCCATCACGGGTTCTAGCCTCACAGATACGCAGTATTTT.